A single sample gave rise to the 31 T cell receptor beta chains below, sequenced in a study of lymphopenia after photon versus proton radiotherapy. Assay: immunoSEQ multiplex PCR; the TCRdb copy retains only in-frame clones and omits some. The profile shows 65,000 to 75,000 clones, more than 75% of them singletons. Sequencing was performed on peripheral blood, taken from a patient treated with proton-based radiotherapy. The receptor set was obtained from a man older than 75 with esophageal cancer.

The rearrangement uses TRBV11-2 and TRBJ2-3, with a possible D match to TRBD1 (7 bases). The CDR3 extends over 15 amino acids. The V gene's germline CDR1 is SGHAT and CDR2 FQNNGV. The V end was cut by 5 bases, the J end by 2 bases, with 14 bases between. The CDR3 spells CASSMTGTYTDTQYF. CDR3 sequence (DNA): TGTGCCAGCAGCATGACAGGGACTTACACAGATACGCAGTATTTT.

The chain combines TRBV11-2 with TRBJ2-1, with D possibly TRBD2 on 5 matching bases. CDR3 size: 14 residues. Per germline, CDR1 SGHAT and CDR2 FQNNGV. V was cut by 5 bases and J by 4 bases, with 12 bases left in between. CDR3 amino acids: CASSPGLLYNEQFF. In DNA form, the CDR3 reads TGTGCCAGCAGCCCCGGACTTCTATACAATGAGCAGTTCTTC.

The rearrangement links TRBV5-1 to TRBJ1-1; TRBD1 matches 10 bases. This CDR3 is 14 amino acids long. The germline CDR1 and CDR2 sequences are SGHRS and YFSETQ. J gave up 4 bases and V 0 bases, and 0 bases lay outside the gene matches. The CDR3 DNA reads TGCGCCAGCAGCTTGGGGACAGGGGGCACTGAAGCTTTCTTT. Translating gives CASSLGTGGTEAFF. The entire variable domain, with the rest obtained from reference TRBV5-1 and TRBJ1-1, is as follows: KAGVTQTPRYLIKTRGQQVTLSCSPISGHRSVSWYQQTPGQGLQFLFEYFSETQRNKGNFPGRFSGRQFSNSRSEMNVSTLELGDSALYLCASSLGTGGTEAFFGQGTRLTVV.

J is TRBJ1-5 and V is TRBV27, with D possibly TRBD1 on 5 matching bases. Per the germline V gene, CDR1 is MNHEY and CDR2 is SMNVEV (reference sequence). CDR3 length equals 15 residues. Trimming shortened V by 8 bases and J by 2 bases, and 16 bases separated the two germline ends. The CDR3 reads CASGSPQGRNQPQHF. The CDR3 region has the DNA TGTGCCAGCGGCTCCCCGCAGGGACGCAATCAGCCCCAGCATTTT.

J is TRBJ1-1 and V is TRBV7-9; tentatively, D is TRBD1 (6 bases). Germline V gene sequence: CDR1 SEHNR, CDR2 FQNEAQ (reference sequence). Trimming pared 5 bases from V and 3 bases from J, leaving 13 bases between. The CDR3 sequence is 14 residues long. Here the CDR3 reads CASSRGQLYTEAFF. DNA of the CDR3: TGTGCCAGCAGCCGGGGACAACTCTACACTGAAGCTTTCTTT.

The V and J genes are TRBV5-1 and TRBJ1-5; possible D gene TRBD1, 5 bases. Germline CDR1 is SGHRS and CDR2 is YFSETQ. V was pared by 4 bases and J by 0 bases, with 8 bases between. The CDR3 is made up of 14 amino acids. CDR3 loop: CASSEGNSNQPQHF. Written as DNA, the CDR3 is TGCGCCAGCAGCGAGGGGAATAGCAATCAGCCCCAGCATTTT.

V and J are TRBV6-5 and TRBJ1-1; D is perhaps TRBD1 (5 bases). Germline V gene lookup returns CDR1 MNHEY and CDR2 SVGAGI. V was cut by 8 bases and J by 3 bases, with 16 bases left in between. The CDR3 loop spans 14 amino acids. As DNA, the CDR3 is TGTGCCAGCTTCCTAAGGGGCGGGGACACTGAAGCTTTCTTT. Its protein is CASFLRGGDTEAFF.

The chain employs TRBV11-2 and TRBJ2-7; maybe TRBD2 (6 bases). Germline values: CDR1 SGHAT, CDR2 FQNNGV. The CDR3 is made up of 14 amino acids. V dropped 0 bases and J dropped 7 bases, with 13 bases sitting between them. The CDR3 spells CASSLEGRWGEQYF. In nucleotides, the CDR3 is TGTGCCAGCAGCTTAGAGGGGAGGTGGGGGGAGCAGTACTTC.

J is TRBJ2-7 and V is TRBV5-6; a weak D match, TRBD1 (6 bases). Trimming left V 0 bases short and J 2 bases short, with 15 bases between. The CDR3 has 16 amino acids. The germline CDR1 and CDR2 sequences are SGHDT and YYEEEE. This CDR3 is CASSLAVGDTTYEQYF. The CDR3 coding sequence is TGTGCCAGCAGCTTGGCCGTCGGGGACACCACCTACGAGCAGTACTTC.

The J gene is TRBJ1-2, the V gene TRBV7-3, with D perhaps matching TRBD1 (5 bases). Germline CDR1 is SGHTA and CDR2 is FQGTGA. The ends were cut back, 1 base at V and 6 bases at J, with 12 bases in the middle. This CDR3 comprises 14 residues. Here the CDR3 DNA reads TGTGCCAGCAGCTTAAGCGGGACGCCAGATGGCTACACCTTC. It encodes CASSLSGTPDGYTF.

This sequence joins TRBV9 and TRBJ1-2, with 7 positions matching TRBD1. The CDR3 consists of 15 residues. V trimming: 0 bases; J trimming: 0 bases; junction bases outside the gene matches: 2. Per germline, CDR1 SGDLS and CDR2 YYNGEE. The CDR3 reads CASSVEQGPNYGYTF. The DNA for the CDR3 is TGTGCCAGCAGCGTAGAACAGGGGCCTAACTATGGCTACACCTTC.

V usage is TRBV13 and J usage is TRBJ2-7; TRBD1 matches 8 bases. After removal of 5 bases from V and 3 bases from J, the junction contained 3 bases not matched to a gene. Germline V gives CDR1 PRHDT, CDR2 FYEKMQ (reference sequence). The CDR3 consists of 13 residues. The CDR3 region has the DNA TGTGCCAGCAGCCAGGGGGCGTTCTACGAGCAGTACTTC. Translated, it gives CASSQGAFYEQYF.

This clone turned up a few times. The J gene is TRBJ2-7, the V gene TRBV10-3, with 12 bases identical to TRBD1. Per germline, CDR1 ENHRY and CDR2 SYGVKD. The CDR3 spans 15 residues. The junction had 8 bases not matched to a gene; V was cut back by 6 bases and J by 5 bases. The chain's CDR3 is CAIRAAGTGGDEQYF. DNA for the CDR3: TGTGCCATCAGAGCCGCCGGGACAGGGGGCGACGAGCAGTACTTC.

The V call is TRBV7-2, the J call TRBJ2-5; unclear D gene. Per the germline V gene, CDR1 is SGHTA and CDR2 is FQGNSA. The V end lost 5 bases, the J end lost 5 bases, and 9 bases lay between the germline ends. This CDR3 comprises 12 residues. The CDR3 nucleotides are TGTGCCAGCAGCCAGTGGCGGGAGACCCAGTACTTC. Amino acids: CASSQWRETQYF.

This sequence joins TRBV4-2 and TRBJ1-5; 8 bases fit TRBD1. CDR1 is LGHNA and CDR2 is YNFKEQ in the germline V gene. The CDR3 covers 15 residues. Trimming took 2 bases from V and 6 from J; bases not matched to a gene: 6. The CDR3: CASSQLQGGSQPQHF. Here the CDR3 DNA reads TGTGCCAGCAGCCAACTACAGGGGGGGAGTCAGCCCCAGCATTTT.

The chain carries TRBV7-2 and TRBJ2-5; D remains ambiguous. CDR1 and CDR2 from the germline V gene are SGHTA and FQGNSA. The CDR3 runs to 14 residues. V lost 1 base and J 5 bases, leaving 11 bases between the germline ends. The CDR3 loop is CASSLGWYGETQYF. The CDR3 region has the DNA TGTGCCAGCAGCTTAGGATGGTACGGGGAGACCCAGTACTTC.

The chain uses TRBV6-5 and TRBJ2-7; perhaps TRBD1 as D (6 bases). Germline values: CDR1 MNHEY, CDR2 SVGAGI. Deletions cut 4 bases from V and 7 bases from J, with 17 bases between. The CDR3 spans 14 residues. CDR3 loop: CASSWHQGKGEQYF. The CDR3 DNA sequence: TGTGCCAGCAGTTGGCATCAGGGGAAAGGTGAGCAGTACTTC.

The sample holds one count of this clone. The chain joins TRBV9 to TRBJ2-7, with 8 bases lining up with TRBD2. The CDR3 is 14 amino acids. Trimming at V came to 4 bases and at J to 4 bases, leaving 7 bases not matched to a gene. Per the germline V gene, CDR1 is SGDLS and CDR2 is YYNGEE. CDR3 DNA: TGTGCCAGCAGCCCGGGGGGGTCTCCGTACGAGCAGTACTTC. This encodes CASSPGGSPYEQYF.

The rearrangement joins TRBV6-1 to TRBJ1-5; no clear D. Trimming took 3 bases from V and 9 from J, leaving 9 bases between them. The CDR3 extends over 12 amino acids. CDR1 and CDR2 from the germline V gene are MNHNS and SASEGT. CDR3 DNA: TGTGCCAGCAGTGATGGGGTCCGGCCCCAGCATTTT. It specifies CASSDGVRPQHF.

The rearrangement links TRBV18 to TRBJ2-5; 10 bases are shared with TRBD2. This CDR3 region has 15 residues. Trimming cost V 2 bases and J 5 bases; bases outside gene matches: 5. Looked up from germline, CDR1 is KGHSH and CDR2 is LQKENI. The CDR3 bases are TGTGCCAGCTCACCAGGGACTAGCGCTCCGGAGACCCAGTACTTC. Its protein is CASSPGTSAPETQYF.

The chain is built from TRBV7-3 and TRBJ2-1; 8 bases match TRBD2. This CDR3 region has 13 residues. V lost 5 bases, J lost 6 bases, and 3 bases stayed unmatched. The germline CDR1 and CDR2 sequences are SGHTA and FQGTGA. The chain's CDR3 is CASSRREGNEQFF. CDR3 sequence (DNA): TGTGCCAGCAGCCGTCGGGAGGGCAATGAGCAGTTCTTC.

V gene TRBV6-1 combines with J gene TRBJ1-1; 7 bases agree with TRBD1. J lost 7 bases, V lost 2 bases, and 4 bases had no gene match. CDR1 and CDR2 from the germline V gene are MNHNS and SASEGT. The CDR3 consists of 13 residues. DNA for the CDR3: TGTGCCAGCAGTGAACAAACAGGGGTTGAAGCTTTCTTT. Translation gives CASSEQTGVEAFF.

The rearrangement joins TRBV4-2 to TRBJ2-6; 7 bases line up with TRBD1. The CDR3 is made up of 16 amino acids. V dropped 3 bases and J dropped 0; count of bases not matched to a gene: 2. Germline V gene sequence: CDR1 LGHNA, CDR2 YNFKEQ. Here the CDR3 reads CASSQGQNSGANVLTF. The CDR3 nucleotides are TGTGCCAGCAGCCAGGGACAGAACTCTGGGGCCAACGTCCTGACTTTC.

This clone was counted a single time. This sequence joins TRBV5-6 and TRBJ2-7, with D perhaps being TRBD1 or TRBD2 (5 bases each). Germline V gives CDR1 SGHDT, CDR2 YYEEEE. CDR3 size: 16 residues. The ends were cut back, 4 bases at V and 0 bases at J, with 17 bases in the middle. The CDR3 DNA follows: TGTGCCAGCAGCCTACCCACCGGGACGCTCTCCTACGAGCAGTACTTC. Translating it yields CASSLPTGTLSYEQYF.

The chain links TRBV7-2 to TRBJ2-7; D is unresolved. The V end lost 1 base, the J end lost 2 bases, and 9 bases lay between the germline ends. The germline gives CDR1 SGHTA, CDR2 FQGNSA. The CDR3 consists of 14 residues. This chain's CDR3 is CASSLDSGAYEQYF. The CDR3 nucleotides are TGTGCCAGCAGCTTAGACAGTGGGGCCTACGAGCAGTACTTC.

This clone was found a few times. The chain combines TRBV29-1 with TRBJ2-2, with TRBD1 matching 9 bases. The CDR3 length is 13 residues. Trimming removed 5 bases from V and 6 bases from J; junction bases left unmatched: 4. Germline V gene data show CDR1 as SQVTM and CDR2 as ANQGSEA. CDR3 amino acids: CSVRRQGAGELFF. CDR3 coding DNA: TGCAGCGTTAGGCGACAGGGGGCCGGGGAGCTGTTTTTT.

A few counts support this clone. The rearrangement joins TRBV4-3 to TRBJ2-7; 8 bases line up with TRBD2. This CDR3 has 15 residues. CDR1 is LGHNA and CDR2 is YSLEER in the germline V gene. Trimming cost V 1 base and J 6 bases; bases outside gene matches: 8. CDR3 nucleotide sequence: TGCGCCAGCAGCCAAGGAGCAAGCGGGAGACTCGAGCAGTACTTC. This gives the protein CASSQGASGRLEQYF.

V gene TRBV5-1 combines with J gene TRBJ1-1; perhaps TRBD1 as D (5 bases). Germline V gene sequence: CDR1 SGHRS, CDR2 YFSETQ. CDR3 length: 13 residues. V lost 3 bases and J 10 bases, leaving 16 bases between the germline ends. The CDR3, as DNA: TGCGCCAGCAGCTGGACGGACACGCGATCAGCTTTCTTT. Protein: CASSWTDTRSAFF.

The J gene is TRBJ2-1, the V gene TRBV4-1; 10 bases are shared with TRBD2. This CDR3 is built from 18 residues. CDR1 is MGHRA, CDR2 YSYEKL, per germline. V was clipped by 0 bases and J by 3 bases; unmatched bases: 8. CDR3 nucleotide sequence: TGCGCCAGCAGCCAAGACCCAGCAGCGGGGGGGGGCTACAATGAGCAGTTCTTC. This encodes CASSQDPAAGGGYNEQFF.

The rearrangement links TRBV19 to TRBJ2-7; possible D gene TRBD1, 5 bases. The CDR3 loop spans 12 amino acids. The V gene's germline CDR1 is LNHDA and CDR2 SQIVND (reference sequence). Trimming took 5 bases from V and 3 from J, leaving 8 bases between them. CDR3 in amino acids: CASSYQGYEQYF. The CDR3 coding sequence is TGTGCCAGTAGTTATCAGGGCTACGAGCAGTACTTC.

The V call is TRBV14, the J call TRBJ2-7, with 10 bases lining up with TRBD1. The junction had 7 bases not matched to a gene; V was cut back by 4 bases and J by 7 bases. This CDR3 is built from 14 residues. CDR1 is SGHDN and CDR2 is FVKESK in the germline V gene. Here the CDR3 reads CASSPRQGAWEQYF. CDR3 nucleotides: TGTGCCAGCAGCCCTAGACAGGGGGCTTGGGAGCAGTACTTC.